This T cell receptor (beta chain) was identified during a study of CD8+CD57+ T cells in acquired aplastic anemia. Study in general: Sorting CD4+ and CD8+ cells gave DNA averaging about 3.1 ug.

Study observations and caveats: Patients versus controls showed no significant CD8+ Simpson's diversity difference.

This clonotype occurred many times. What it binds is not known. Patients who underwent sequencing had shown CD8+CD57+ cell expansion by flow cytometry. Patients were treatment-naive when blood was sampled. The template used for profiling TCR beta VDJ and CDR3 was genomic DNA. One entry per CDR3 protein results from TCRdb running MiXCR on the reads. The sample comprises around 130,000 distinct CDR3 sequences, 55% to 70% of which are singletons, and about 31% rests with the top ten. CDR1 and CDR2 from the germline V gene are SGHTA and FQGNSA. This CDR3 contains 14 residues. The V end lost 5 bases, the J end lost 3 bases, and 12 bases lay between the germline ends.

The TCR was taken from a human donor with aplastic anemia. The sample consisted of sorted CD4+, CD8+, or CD8+CD57+ T cells (not recorded which) from PBMCs. J is TRBJ2-3 and V is TRBV7-2; D call uncertain. The CDR3 is CASSQERWTDTQYF. CDR3 bases: TGTGCCAGCAGCCAGGAGAGGTGGACAGATACGCAGTATTTT.